The clone carrying this TCR beta chain was picked up one time. TCRdb keeps only in-frame clones here, not all; method: immunoSEQ multiplex PCR. Found here are tens of thousands of clones, roughly 86% of them singletons; the top ten hold 15% to 20%. Germline assignment: CDR1 SGDLS and CDR2 YYNGEE. Trimming left V 4 bases short and J 7 bases short, with 15 bases between. The CDR3 length is 14 residues. These data are taken from a study of blood T cell repertoires in COVID-19. The source of this sequence is a man aged 60-69 years with active or convalescent COVID-19. Sample: peripheral blood. The rearrangement joins TRBV9 to TRBJ1-5, with unresolved D. In nucleotides, the CDR3 is TGTGCCAGCAGCAGGGAGAGGGAAAGGCAGCCCCAGCATTTT. Protein sequence: CASSRERERQPQHF.